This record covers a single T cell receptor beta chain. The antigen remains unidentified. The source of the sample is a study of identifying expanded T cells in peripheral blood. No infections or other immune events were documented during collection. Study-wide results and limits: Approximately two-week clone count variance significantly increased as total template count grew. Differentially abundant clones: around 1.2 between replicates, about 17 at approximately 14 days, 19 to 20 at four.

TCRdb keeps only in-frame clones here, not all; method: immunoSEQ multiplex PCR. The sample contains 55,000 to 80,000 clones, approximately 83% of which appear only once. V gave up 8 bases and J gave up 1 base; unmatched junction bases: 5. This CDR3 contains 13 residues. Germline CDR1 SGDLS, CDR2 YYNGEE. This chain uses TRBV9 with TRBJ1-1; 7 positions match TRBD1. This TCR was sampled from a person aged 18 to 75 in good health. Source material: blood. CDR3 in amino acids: CASGDRPNTEAFF. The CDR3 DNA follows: TGTGCCAGTGGGGACAGACCGAACACTGAAGCTTTCTTT.